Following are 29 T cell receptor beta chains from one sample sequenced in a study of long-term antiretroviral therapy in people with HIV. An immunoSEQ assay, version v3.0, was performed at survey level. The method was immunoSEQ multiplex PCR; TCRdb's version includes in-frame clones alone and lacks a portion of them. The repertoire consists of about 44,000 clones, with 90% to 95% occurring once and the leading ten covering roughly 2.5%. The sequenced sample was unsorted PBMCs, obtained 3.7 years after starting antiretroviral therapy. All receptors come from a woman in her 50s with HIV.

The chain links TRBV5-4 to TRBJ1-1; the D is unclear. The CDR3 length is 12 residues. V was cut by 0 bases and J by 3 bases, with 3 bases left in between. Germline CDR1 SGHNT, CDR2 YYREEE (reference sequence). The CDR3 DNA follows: TGTGCCAGCAGCTTGGGTCACACTGAAGCTTTCTTT. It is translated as CASSLGHTEAFF.

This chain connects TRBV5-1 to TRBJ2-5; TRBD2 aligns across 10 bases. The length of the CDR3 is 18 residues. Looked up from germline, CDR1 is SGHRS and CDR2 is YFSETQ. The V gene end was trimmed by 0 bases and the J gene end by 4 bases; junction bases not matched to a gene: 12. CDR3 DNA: TGCGCCAGCAGCTTGGCCCAGCGGGGGGGCCAGGGCCTAGAGACCCAGTACTTC. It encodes CASSLAQRGGQGLETQYF.

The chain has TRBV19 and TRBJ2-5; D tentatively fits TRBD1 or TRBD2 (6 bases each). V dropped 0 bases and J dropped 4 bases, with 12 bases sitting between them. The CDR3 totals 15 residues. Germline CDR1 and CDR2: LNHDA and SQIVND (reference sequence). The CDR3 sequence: CASSIDWGAGETQYF. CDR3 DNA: TGTGCCAGTAGTATAGATTGGGGGGCTGGAGAGACCCAGTACTTC.

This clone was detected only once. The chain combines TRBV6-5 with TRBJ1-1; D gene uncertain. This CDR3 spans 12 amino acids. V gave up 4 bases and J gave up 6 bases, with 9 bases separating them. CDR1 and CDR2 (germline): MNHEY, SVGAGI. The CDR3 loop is CASSSPGAEAFF. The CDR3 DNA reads TGTGCCAGCAGTTCCCCGGGCGCTGAAGCTTTCTTT.

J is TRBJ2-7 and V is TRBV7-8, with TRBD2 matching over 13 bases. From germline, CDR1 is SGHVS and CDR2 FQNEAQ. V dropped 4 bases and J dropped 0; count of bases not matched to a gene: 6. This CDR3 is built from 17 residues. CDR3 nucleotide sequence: TGTGCCAGCAGCTGGTCGGGACTAGCGGGGAGCTCCTACGAGCAGTACTTC. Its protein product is CASSWSGLAGSSYEQYF.

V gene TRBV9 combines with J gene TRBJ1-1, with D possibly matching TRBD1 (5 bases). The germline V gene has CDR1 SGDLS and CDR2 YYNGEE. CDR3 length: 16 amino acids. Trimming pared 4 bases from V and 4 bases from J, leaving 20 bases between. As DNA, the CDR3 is TGTGCCAGCAGCCCTTGGGACGGACTCTACGGCACTGAAGCTTTCTTT. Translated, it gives CASSPWDGLYGTEAFF.

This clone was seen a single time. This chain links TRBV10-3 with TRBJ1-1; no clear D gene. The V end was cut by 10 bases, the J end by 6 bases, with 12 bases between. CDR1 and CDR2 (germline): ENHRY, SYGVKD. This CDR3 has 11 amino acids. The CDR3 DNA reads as TGTGCCACCGGTCGAGGGCCTGAAGCTTTCTTT. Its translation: CATGRGPEAFF.

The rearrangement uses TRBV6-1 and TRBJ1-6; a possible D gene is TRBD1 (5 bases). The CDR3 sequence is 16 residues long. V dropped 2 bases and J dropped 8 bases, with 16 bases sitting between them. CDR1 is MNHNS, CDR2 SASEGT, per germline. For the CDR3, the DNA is TGTGCCAGCAGTGAAAGGGGCGCGGCCTGGGATTCACCCCTCCACTTT. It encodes CASSERGAAWDSPLHF.

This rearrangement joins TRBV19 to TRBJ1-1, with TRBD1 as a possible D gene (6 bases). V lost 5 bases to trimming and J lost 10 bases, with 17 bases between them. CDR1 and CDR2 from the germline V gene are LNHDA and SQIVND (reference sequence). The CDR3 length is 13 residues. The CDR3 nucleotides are TGTGCCAGTAGTCCGGACAGTCCGTCAGGAGCTTTCTTT. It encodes CASSPDSPSGAFF.

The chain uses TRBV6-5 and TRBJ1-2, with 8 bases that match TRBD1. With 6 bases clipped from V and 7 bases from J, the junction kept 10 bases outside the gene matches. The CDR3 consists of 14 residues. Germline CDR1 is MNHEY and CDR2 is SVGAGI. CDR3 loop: CASSSTGVRGGYTF. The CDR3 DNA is TGTGCCAGCAGCTCGACAGGGGTACGGGGTGGCTACACCTTC.

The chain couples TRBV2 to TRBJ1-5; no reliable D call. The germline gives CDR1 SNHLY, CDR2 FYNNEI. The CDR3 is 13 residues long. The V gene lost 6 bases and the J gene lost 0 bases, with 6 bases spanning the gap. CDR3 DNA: TGTGCCAGCAGGGATTATAGCAATCAGCCCCAGCATTTT. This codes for CASRDYSNQPQHF. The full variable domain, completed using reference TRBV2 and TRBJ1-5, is EPEVTQTPSHQVTQMGQEVILRCVPISNHLYFYWYRQILGQKVEFLVSFYNNEISEKSEIFDDQFSVERPDGSNFTLKIRSTKLEDSAMYFCASRDYSNQPQHFGDGTRLSIL.

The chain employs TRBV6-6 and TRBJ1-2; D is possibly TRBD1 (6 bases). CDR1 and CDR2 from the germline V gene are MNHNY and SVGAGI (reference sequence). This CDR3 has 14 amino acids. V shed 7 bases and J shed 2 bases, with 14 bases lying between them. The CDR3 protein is CASKGELHNYGYTF. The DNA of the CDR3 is TGTGCCAGCAAGGGGGAGCTACACAACTATGGCTACACCTTC.

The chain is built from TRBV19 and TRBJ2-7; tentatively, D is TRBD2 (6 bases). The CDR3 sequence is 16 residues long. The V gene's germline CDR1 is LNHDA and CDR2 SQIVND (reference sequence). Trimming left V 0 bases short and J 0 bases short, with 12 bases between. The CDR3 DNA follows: TGTGCCAGTAGTATAGATGAAGGCGGGGTCTCCTACGAGCAGTACTTC. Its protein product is CASSIDEGGVSYEQYF. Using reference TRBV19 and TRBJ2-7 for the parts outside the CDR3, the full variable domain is DGGITQSPKYLFRKEGQNVTLSCEQNLNHDAMYWYRQDPGQGLRLIYYSQIVNDFQKGDIAEGYSVSREKKESFPLTVTSAQKNPTAFYLCASSIDEGGVSYEQYFGPGTRLTVT.

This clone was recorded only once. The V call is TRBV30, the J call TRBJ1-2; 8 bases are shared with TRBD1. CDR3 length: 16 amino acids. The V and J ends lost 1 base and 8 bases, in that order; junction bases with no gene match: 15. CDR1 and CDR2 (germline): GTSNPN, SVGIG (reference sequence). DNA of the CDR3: TGTGCCTGGAGTGGGGACAGGTCCCTAACTATGCGGGGCTACACCTTC. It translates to CAWSGDRSLTMRGYTF.

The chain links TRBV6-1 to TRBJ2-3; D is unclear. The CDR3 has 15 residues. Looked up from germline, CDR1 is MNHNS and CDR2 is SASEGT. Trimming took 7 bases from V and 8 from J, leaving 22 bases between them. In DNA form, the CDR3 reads TGTGCCAGCAAACCCCCCGGCCCCCCGAGAGTTACGCAGTATTTT. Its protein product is CASKPPGPPRVTQYF.

CDR3 bases: TGTGCCAGCAGCTCCGGACTAGCCCGCACAGATACGCAGTATTTT. Translated, it gives CASSSGLARTDTQYF. The chain uses TRBV7-9 and TRBJ2-3, with 8 bases that match TRBD2. The germline CDR1 and CDR2 sequences are SEHNR and FQNEAQ (reference sequence). V shed 4 bases, J shed 1 base, and the junction held 4 bases outside the gene matches. The CDR3 contains 15 residues.

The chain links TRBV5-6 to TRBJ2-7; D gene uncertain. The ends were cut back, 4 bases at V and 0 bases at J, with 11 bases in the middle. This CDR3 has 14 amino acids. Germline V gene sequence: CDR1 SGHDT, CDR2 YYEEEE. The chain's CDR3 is CASSHQVSSYEQYF. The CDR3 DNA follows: TGTGCCAGCAGCCATCAGGTGAGCTCCTACGAGCAGTACTTC.

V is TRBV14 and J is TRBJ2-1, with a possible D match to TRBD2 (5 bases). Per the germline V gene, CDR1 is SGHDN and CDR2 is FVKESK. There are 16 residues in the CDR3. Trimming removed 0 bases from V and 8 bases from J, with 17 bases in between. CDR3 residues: CASSQELYLAGDEQFF. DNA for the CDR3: TGTGCCAGCAGCCAAGAACTCTATCTCGCCGGGGATGAGCAGTTCTTC.

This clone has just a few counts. The CDR3 spells CASRGDNPEAFF. CDR3 in DNA: TGCGCCAGCAGGGGGGATAATCCTGAAGCTTTCTTT. This chain uses TRBV10-2 with TRBJ1-1; TRBD1 is a possible D gene (5 bases). The V and J ends lost 6 bases and 6 bases respectively, with 11 bases between them. The germline CDR1 and CDR2 sequences are WSHSY and SAAADI. This CDR3 has 12 residues.

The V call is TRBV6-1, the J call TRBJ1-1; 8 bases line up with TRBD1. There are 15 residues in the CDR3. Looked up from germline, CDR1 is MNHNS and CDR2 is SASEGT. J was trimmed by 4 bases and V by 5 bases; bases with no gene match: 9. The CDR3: CASSPGETGGTEAFF. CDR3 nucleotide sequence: TGTGCCAGCAGTCCAGGGGAAACAGGGGGCACTGAAGCTTTCTTT.

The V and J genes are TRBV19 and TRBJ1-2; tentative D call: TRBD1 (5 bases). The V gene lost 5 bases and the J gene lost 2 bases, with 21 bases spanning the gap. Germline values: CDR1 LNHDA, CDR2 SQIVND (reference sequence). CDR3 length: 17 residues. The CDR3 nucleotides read TGTGCCAGTAGTCCAAGGGCTGGGCAGGGAGTCAACTATGGCTACACCTTC. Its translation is CASSPRAGQGVNYGYTF. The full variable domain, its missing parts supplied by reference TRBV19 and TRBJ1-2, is DGGITQSPKYLFRKEGQNVTLSCEQNLNHDAMYWYRQDPGQGLRLIYYSQIVNDFQKGDIAEGYSVSREKKESFPLTVTSAQKNPTAFYLCASSPRAGQGVNYGYTFGSGTRLTVV.

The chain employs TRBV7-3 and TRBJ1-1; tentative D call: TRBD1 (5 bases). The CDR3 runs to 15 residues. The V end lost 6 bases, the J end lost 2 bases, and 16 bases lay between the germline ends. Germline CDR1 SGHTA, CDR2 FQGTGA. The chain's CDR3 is CASSSLGGLNTEAFF. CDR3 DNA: TGTGCCAGCAGTTCCCTTGGGGGACTTAACACTGAAGCTTTCTTT.

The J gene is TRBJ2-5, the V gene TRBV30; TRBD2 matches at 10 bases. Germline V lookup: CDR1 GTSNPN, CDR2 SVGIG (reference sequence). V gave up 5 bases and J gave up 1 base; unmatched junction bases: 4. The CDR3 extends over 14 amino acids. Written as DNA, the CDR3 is TGTGCCTGGGGGAAGCGGGGGGGCCAAGAGACCCAGTACTTC. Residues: CAWGKRGGQETQYF.

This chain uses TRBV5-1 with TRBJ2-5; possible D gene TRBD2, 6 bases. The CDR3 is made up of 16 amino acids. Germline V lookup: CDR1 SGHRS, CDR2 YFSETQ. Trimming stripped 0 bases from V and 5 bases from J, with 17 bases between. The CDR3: CASSLARGGRPETQYF. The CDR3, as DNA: TGCGCCAGCAGCTTGGCCCGTGGAGGGAGGCCCGAGACCCAGTACTTC. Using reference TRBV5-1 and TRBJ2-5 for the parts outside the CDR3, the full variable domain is KAGVTQTPRYLIKTRGQQVTLSCSPISGHRSVSWYQQTPGQGLQFLFEYFSETQRNKGNFPGRFSGRQFSNSRSEMNVSTLELGDSALYLCASSLARGGRPETQYFGPGTRLLVL.

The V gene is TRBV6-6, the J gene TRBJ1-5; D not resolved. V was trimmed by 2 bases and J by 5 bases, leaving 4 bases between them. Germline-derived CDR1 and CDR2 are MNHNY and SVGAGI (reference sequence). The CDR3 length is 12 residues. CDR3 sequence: CASSYGDQPQHF. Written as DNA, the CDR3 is TGTGCCAGCAGTTACGGGGATCAGCCCCAGCATTTT.

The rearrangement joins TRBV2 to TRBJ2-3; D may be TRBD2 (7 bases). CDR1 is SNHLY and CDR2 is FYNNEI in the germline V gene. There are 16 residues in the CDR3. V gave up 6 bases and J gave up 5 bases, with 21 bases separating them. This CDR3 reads CASRPIVAGAKDTQYF. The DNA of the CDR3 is TGTGCCAGCAGGCCTATTGTGGCGGGGGCGAAAGATACGCAGTATTTT.

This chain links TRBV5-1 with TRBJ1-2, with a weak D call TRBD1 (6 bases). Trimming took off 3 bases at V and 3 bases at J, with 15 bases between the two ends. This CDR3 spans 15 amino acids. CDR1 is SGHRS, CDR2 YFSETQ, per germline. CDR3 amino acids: CASSSTGLKDYGYTF. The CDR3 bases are TGCGCCAGCAGCTCCACAGGGTTGAAAGACTATGGCTACACCTTC.

Here the CDR3 DNA reads TGTGCCAGCAGTATGGGACAGGGCTCTGGAAACACCATATATTTT. Amino acids: CASSMGQGSGNTIYF. The chain employs TRBV11-1 and TRBJ1-3; 9 nucleotides match TRBD1. The V segment lost 6 bases and the J segment 0 bases; nucleotides outside the gene matches: 3. The CDR3 runs to 15 residues. Germline lookup yields CDR1 SGHAT and CDR2 FQDESV (reference sequence).

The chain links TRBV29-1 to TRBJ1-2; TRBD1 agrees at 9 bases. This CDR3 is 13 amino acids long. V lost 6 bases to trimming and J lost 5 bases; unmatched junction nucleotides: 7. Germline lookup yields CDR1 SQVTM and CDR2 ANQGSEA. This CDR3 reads CSVLEGQGYGYTF. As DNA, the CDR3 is TGCAGCGTCCTAGAGGGACAGGGATATGGCTACACCTTC. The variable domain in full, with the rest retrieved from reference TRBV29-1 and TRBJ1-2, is SAVISQKPSRDICQRGTSLTIQCQVDSQVTMMFWYRQQPGQSLTLIATANQGSEATYESGFVIDKFPISRPNLTFSTLTVSNMSPEDSSIYLCSVLEGQGYGYTFGSGTRLTVV.